This passage covers 30 T cell receptor beta chains from one sample sequenced in a study of OX40 agonist ivuxolimab in advanced cancers. The table came from immunoSEQ multiplex PCR; TCRdb's copy has only in-frame clones and leaves some out. The repertoire includes around 12,000 clones, 84% of them detected once, and 42% sits in the top ten. Sample: CD4+ or CD8+ T cells sorted from blood, taken in a trial of the OX40 agonist ivuxolimab. The receptors come from an adult with an advanced solid tumor such as melanoma, head and neck, liver or kidney cancer.

This clone has a handful of counts. The chain is built from TRBV10-3 and TRBJ2-1; TRBD2 might be the D (5 bases). Deletions cut 0 bases from V and 8 bases from J, with 14 bases between. There are 15 residues in the CDR3. Germline V CDR1 and CDR2: ENHRY, SYGVKD. CDR3 sequence (DNA): TGTGCCATCAGTGAGTCCCTAGAGGGTAGCCATGAGCAGTTCTTC. It specifies CAISESLEGSHEQFF.

The chain has TRBV28 and TRBJ1-1, with no clear D. Trimming left V 5 bases short and J 7 bases short, with 14 bases between. The CDR3 covers 13 residues. Germline CDR1 reads MDHEN; CDR2 reads SYDVKM. The CDR3 sequence is CASSTPNGLEAFF. CDR3 nucleotides: TGTGCCAGCAGTACCCCCAATGGGCTTGAAGCTTTCTTT.

The CDR3 loop is CASSLRGPGQGYSGNTIYF. The CDR3 DNA reads as TGTGCCAGCAGCTTACGGGGTCCAGGGCAGGGATACTCTGGAAACACCATATATTTT. The V and J genes are TRBV7-6 and TRBJ1-3; D is possibly TRBD1 (5 bases). V was clipped by 2 bases and J by 0 bases, with 20 bases between them. This CDR3 region has 19 residues. Per the germline V gene, CDR1 is SGHVS and CDR2 is FNYEAQ.

This chain uses TRBV6-1 with TRBJ2-4; 12 positions match TRBD2. The V gene's germline CDR1 is MNHNS and CDR2 SASEGT. Losses at the gene ends were 8 bases for V and 6 bases for J; bases not matched to a gene: 2. This CDR3 is 13 amino acids long. The chain's CDR3 is CASRTSGTNIQYF. CDR3 nucleotide sequence: TGTGCCAGCCGGACTAGCGGGACAAACATTCAGTACTTC.

This sequence joins TRBV4-1 and TRBJ2-1, with D possibly matching TRBD2 (7 bases). The CDR3 is 15 amino acids. Germline V gene sequence: CDR1 MGHRA, CDR2 YSYEKL. V dropped 2 bases and J dropped 6 bases, with 14 bases sitting between them. CDR3 sequence reads: CASSQNARGGNEQFF. The CDR3 DNA follows: TGCGCCAGCAGCCAAAACGCAAGGGGGGGCAATGAGCAGTTCTTC.

Written as DNA, the CDR3 is TGTGCCAGCAGCCTACCCCTACACAGGGTCTATGGCTACACCTTC. As protein: CASSLPLHRVYGYTF. The chain uses TRBV13 and TRBJ1-2, with D perhaps matching TRBD1 (6 bases). With 5 bases removed from V and 4 bases from J, the gap between germline ends came to 17 bases. The CDR3 spans 15 residues. Per the germline V gene, CDR1 is PRHDT and CDR2 is FYEKMQ (reference sequence).

The V and J genes are TRBV27 and TRBJ1-4; tentatively, D is TRBD1 (5 bases). CDR1 MNHEY and CDR2 SMNVEV come from the germline V gene (reference sequence). The CDR3 covers 14 residues. Trimming pared 2 bases from V and 7 bases from J, leaving 11 bases between. In nucleotides, the CDR3 is TGTGCCAGCAGTTTACAGGGCATTCGTGAAAAACTGTTTTTT. Translated: CASSLQGIREKLFF.

The chain carries TRBV27 and TRBJ2-4, with TRBD1 identical over 7 bases. There are 14 residues in the CDR3. CDR1 is MNHEY and CDR2 is SMNVEV in the germline V gene (reference sequence). Trimming took 3 bases from V and 2 from J; bases not matched to a gene: 1. The CDR3: CASSLDRTKNIQYF. The DNA for the CDR3 is TGTGCCAGCAGTTTGGACAGGACCAAAAACATTCAGTACTTC.

The chain has TRBV5-4 and TRBJ1-1; D gene uncertain. The CDR3 has 13 residues. Per the germline V gene, CDR1 is SGHNT and CDR2 is YYREEE (reference sequence). The V end was cut by 3 bases, the J end by 5 bases, with 11 bases between. For the CDR3, the DNA is TGTGCCAGCAGCTCTCAACGTGGGACTGAAGCTTTCTTT. It translates to CASSSQRGTEAFF.

The chain recombines TRBV7-9 with TRBJ2-5; D is uncertain. This CDR3 has 14 amino acids. Trimming left V 6 bases short and J 7 bases short, with 18 bases between. CDR1 is SEHNR, CDR2 FQNEAQ, per germline (reference sequence). The CDR3 region is CASSHQVAPRTQYF. CDR3 coding DNA: TGTGCCAGCAGTCACCAGGTGGCCCCGAGGACCCAGTACTTC.

V and J are TRBV5-6 and TRBJ2-7; D unclear. The length of the CDR3 is 13 residues. CDR1 is SGHDT and CDR2 is YYEEEE in the germline V gene. V dropped 5 bases and J dropped 0 bases, with 9 bases sitting between them. The CDR3 coding sequence is TGTGCCAGCAGTCCTCCCCTCTCCTACGAGCAGTACTTC. Its translation: CASSPPLSYEQYF.

This chain uses TRBV30 with TRBJ2-3; D unresolved. Germline V gene sequence: CDR1 GTSNPN, CDR2 SVGIG (reference sequence). The CDR3 is made up of 12 amino acids. The V and J ends lost 3 bases and 5 bases respectively, with 9 bases between them. The CDR3 sequence: CAWSFGRDTQYF. The CDR3 DNA follows: TGTGCCTGGAGCTTCGGAAGAGATACGCAGTATTTT.

A few counts support this clone. The chain has TRBV19 and TRBJ2-1; D unresolved. Between the trimmed V and J ends, which lost 3 bases and 7 bases, there was a span of 7 bases. CDR1 and CDR2 (germline): LNHDA, SQIVND (reference sequence). This CDR3 has 12 residues. The CDR3 region has the DNA TGTGCCAGTAGTATCGGGTGGAATGAGCAGTTCTTC. This codes for CASSIGWNEQFF.

CDR3 DNA: TGTGCCAGCAGCGACTCCGGGACAGGGGAAAATAGCAATCAGCCCCAGCATTTT. As protein: CASSDSGTGENSNQPQHF. This chain connects TRBV5-4 to TRBJ1-5, with TRBD1 matching 10 bases. V lost 4 bases to trimming and J lost 0 bases; unmatched junction nucleotides: 10. Per germline, CDR1 SGHNT and CDR2 YYREEE (reference sequence). There are 18 residues in the CDR3.

The chain couples TRBV30 to TRBJ1-2; D is unresolved. This CDR3 has 9 amino acids. Trimming removed 5 bases from V and 4 bases from J, with 2 bases in between. Germline V CDR1 and CDR2: GTSNPN, SVGIG (reference sequence). CDR3 residues: CAWVYGYTF. The CDR3, as DNA: TGTGCCTGGGTCTATGGCTACACCTTC. Full variable domain (remainder filled in from reference TRBV30 and TRBJ1-2): SQTIHQWPATLVQPVGSPLSLECTVEGTSNPNLYWYRQAAGRGLQLLFYSVGIGQISSEVPQNLSASRPQDRQFILSSKKLLLSDSGFYLCAWVYGYTFGSGTRLTVV.

The chain recombines TRBV7-9 with TRBJ2-6; no clear D. The CDR3 sequence is 15 residues long. Germline loops: CDR1 SEHNR, CDR2 FQNEAQ (reference sequence). The ends were cut back, 2 bases at V and 2 bases at J, with 7 bases in the middle. CDR3 protein: CASSLKGPGANVLTF. In nucleotides, the CDR3 is TGTGCCAGCAGCTTAAAGGGTCCTGGGGCCAACGTCCTGACTTTC.

This clone was counted only a few times. The chain links TRBV10-2 to TRBJ2-7; 8 bases align to TRBD2. V dropped 5 bases and J dropped 5; count of bases not matched to a gene: 11. Germline-derived CDR1 and CDR2 are WSHSY and SAAADI. CDR3 size: 15 residues. CDR3 nucleotides: TGCGCCAGCAGTTCCGGGACTAGTTTTACCGACGAGCAGTACTTC. This codes for CASSSGTSFTDEQYF.

V and J are TRBV5-5 and TRBJ1-5; maybe TRBD1 (6 bases). CDR3 length: 14 residues. V was pared by 0 bases and J by 9 bases, with 13 bases between. Germline V CDR1 and CDR2: SGHKS, YYEKEE (reference sequence). The CDR3, as DNA: TGTGCCAGCAGCTTGGTTTGGGGGGCATGGCCCCAGCATTTT. Translation: CASSLVWGAWPQHF.

On this clone itself: The DNA is omitted, as the CDR3 cannot be located on it reliably, and the CDR3 follows TCRdb's listing. The V call is TRBV5-1, the J call TRBJ2-7; the tabulated D call, TRBD1, remains unverified against the DNA. With termini counted, the CDR3 has 14 amino acids. Germline loops: CDR1 SGHRS, CDR2 YFSETQ. The CDR3 loop is CASSFGPGANEQYF.

V usage is TRBV7-8 and J usage is TRBJ1-4; D unclear. V was pared by 3 bases and J by 7 bases, with 6 bases between. The CDR3 loop spans 12 amino acids. The V gene's germline CDR1 is SGHVS and CDR2 FQNEAQ. The CDR3 sequence: CASSFGGEKLFF. The CDR3 DNA follows: TGTGCCAGCAGCTTCGGAGGTGAAAAACTGTTTTTT.

The CDR3 DNA sequence: TGCGCCAGCAGCCAAGAGACGGAAAACTATGGCTACACCTTC. This sequence encodes CASSQETENYGYTF. V gene TRBV4-3 combines with J gene TRBJ1-2; no firm D call. Looked up from germline, CDR1 is LGHNA and CDR2 is YSLEER. Trimming shortened V by 0 bases and J by 2 bases, and 7 bases separated the two germline ends. The CDR3 is made up of 14 amino acids.

This rearrangement joins TRBV28 to TRBJ2-2; 8 nucleotides align to TRBD1. V shed 8 bases and J 5 bases; nucleotides not matched to a gene: 10. Germline-derived CDR1 and CDR2 are MDHEN and SYDVKM. The CDR3 consists of 15 residues. CDR3 protein: CASVRTGMITGELFF. The CDR3 DNA sequence: TGTGCCAGCGTCAGGACAGGGATGATTACCGGGGAGCTGTTTTTT.

The V gene is TRBV27, the J gene TRBJ2-3, with D unresolved. The germline V and J ends were trimmed by 0 bases and 3 bases, with 4 bases remaining between them. Germline CDR1 reads MNHEY; CDR2 reads SMNVEV (reference sequence). This CDR3 has 13 amino acids. In DNA form, the CDR3 reads TGTGCCAGCAGTTTATCGGTGACAGATACGCAGTATTTT. This sequence encodes CASSLSVTDTQYF.

The rearrangement links TRBV30 to TRBJ2-1; 7 nucleotides line up with TRBD1. The V segment lost 1 base and the J segment 5 bases; nucleotides outside the gene matches: 2. Germline V gene data show CDR1 as GTSNPN and CDR2 as SVGIG (reference sequence). CDR3 length: 13 residues. Written as DNA, the CDR3 is TGTGCCTGGAGTGGGGACAGAAACAATGAGCAGTTCTTC. Encoded protein: CAWSGDRNNEQFF.

The V and J genes are TRBV27 and TRBJ2-7; D is possibly TRBD2 (5 bases). Deletions cut 5 bases from V and 3 bases from J, with 11 bases between. CDR3 length equals 13 residues. In germline, CDR1 is MNHEY, CDR2 SMNVEV (reference sequence). CDR3 DNA: TGTGCCAGCAGTGCAGGACTGCGCTACGAGCAGTACTTC. Encoded protein: CASSAGLRYEQYF.

This clone was detected a few times. The chain employs TRBV5-1 and TRBJ1-2; 7 nucleotides match TRBD1. Germline-derived CDR1 and CDR2 are SGHRS and YFSETQ. The CDR3 has 14 residues. V was clipped by 4 bases and J by 4 bases; unmatched bases: 7. The CDR3 nucleotides are TGCGCCAGCAGCCTCGGAGGGGGCTTCTATGGCTACACCTTC. The encoded protein is CASSLGGGFYGYTF.

The chain recombines TRBV5-1 with TRBJ2-3; D ambiguous. Per the germline V gene, CDR1 is SGHRS and CDR2 is YFSETQ. The CDR3 consists of 13 residues. V was pared by 2 bases and J by 1 base, with 5 bases between. The CDR3 region is CASSFSGTDTQYF. The CDR3 bases are TGCGCCAGCAGCTTTTCGGGCACAGATACGCAGTATTTT.

The rearrangement links TRBV7-9 to TRBJ2-1; no clear D. The V gene lost 5 bases and the J gene lost 0 bases, with 11 bases spanning the gap. Germline CDR1 and CDR2: SEHNR and FQNEAQ (reference sequence). The CDR3 runs to 15 residues. The CDR3 nucleotides are TGTGCCAGCAGCCCCCCAAGCAACTCCTACAATGAGCAGTTCTTC. Translated: CASSPPSNSYNEQFF.

The V call is TRBV27, the J call TRBJ2-3; the D gene could be TRBD1 or TRBD2 (5 bases each). V lost 6 bases, J lost 2 bases, and 27 bases lay in between. CDR3 size: 19 residues. Germline lookup yields CDR1 MNHEY and CDR2 SMNVEV (reference sequence). DNA for the CDR3: TGTGCCAGCAGAAACCCGACTGAGGGGTCCTCTCGACCCACAGATACGCAGTATTTT. This encodes CASRNPTEGSSRPTDTQYF.

The V and J genes are TRBV28 and TRBJ2-7, with TRBD1 matching 9 bases. Trimming at V came to 5 bases and at J to 5 bases, leaving 10 bases not matched to a gene. The CDR3 is 15 amino acids. The germline V gene encodes CDR1 MDHEN and CDR2 SYDVKM. Here the CDR3 reads CASSPRTGVINEQYF. The CDR3 bases are TGTGCCAGCAGTCCACGGACAGGGGTTATTAACGAGCAGTACTTC. The full variable domain, rest sourced from reference TRBV28 and TRBJ2-7, is DVKVTQSSRYLVKRTGEKVFLECVQDMDHENMFWYRQDPGLGLRLIYFSYDVKMKEKGDIPEGYSVSREKKERFSLILESASTNQTSMYLCASSPRTGVINEQYFGPGTRLTVT.